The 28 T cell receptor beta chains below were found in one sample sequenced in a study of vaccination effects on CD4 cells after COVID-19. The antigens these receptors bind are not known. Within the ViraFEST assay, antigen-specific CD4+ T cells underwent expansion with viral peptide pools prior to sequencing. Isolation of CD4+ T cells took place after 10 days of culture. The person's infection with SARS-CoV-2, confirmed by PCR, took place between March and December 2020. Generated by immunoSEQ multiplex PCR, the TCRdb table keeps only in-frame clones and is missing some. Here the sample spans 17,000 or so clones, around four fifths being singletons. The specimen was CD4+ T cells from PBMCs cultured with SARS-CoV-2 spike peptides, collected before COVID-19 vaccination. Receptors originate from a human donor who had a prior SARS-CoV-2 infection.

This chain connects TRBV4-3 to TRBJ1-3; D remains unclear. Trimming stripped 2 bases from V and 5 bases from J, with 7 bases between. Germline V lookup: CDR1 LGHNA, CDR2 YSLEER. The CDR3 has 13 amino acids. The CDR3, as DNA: TGCGCCAGCAGCCAATCGCTGAGAAACACCATATATTTT. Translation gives CASSQSLRNTIYF.

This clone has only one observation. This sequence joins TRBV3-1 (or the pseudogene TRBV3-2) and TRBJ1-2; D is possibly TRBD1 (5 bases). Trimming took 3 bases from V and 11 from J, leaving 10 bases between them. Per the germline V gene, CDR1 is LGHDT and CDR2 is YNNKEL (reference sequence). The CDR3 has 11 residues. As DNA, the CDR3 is TGTGCCAGCAGCCAGATGGGACGGTACACCTTC. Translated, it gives CASSQMGRYTF.

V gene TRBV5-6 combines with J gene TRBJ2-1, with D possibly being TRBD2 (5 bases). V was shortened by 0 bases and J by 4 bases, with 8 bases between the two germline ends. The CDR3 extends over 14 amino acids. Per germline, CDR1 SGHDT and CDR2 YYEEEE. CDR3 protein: CASSLAGEYNEQFF. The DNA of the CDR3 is TGTGCCAGCAGCTTGGCCGGGGAATACAATGAGCAGTTCTTC.

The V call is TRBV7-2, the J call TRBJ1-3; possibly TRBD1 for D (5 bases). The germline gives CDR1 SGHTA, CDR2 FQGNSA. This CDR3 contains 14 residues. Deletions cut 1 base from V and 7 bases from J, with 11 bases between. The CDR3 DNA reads TGTGCCAGCAGCTTAGTATCTGGGGGGAACACCATATATTTT. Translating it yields CASSLVSGGNTIYF.

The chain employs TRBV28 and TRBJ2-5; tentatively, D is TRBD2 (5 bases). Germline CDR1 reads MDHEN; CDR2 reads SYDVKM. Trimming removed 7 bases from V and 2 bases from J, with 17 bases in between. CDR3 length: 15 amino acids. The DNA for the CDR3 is TGTGCCAGCAATCAAAGAGGCGGAGGACAAGAGACCCAGTACTTC. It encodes CASNQRGGGQETQYF.

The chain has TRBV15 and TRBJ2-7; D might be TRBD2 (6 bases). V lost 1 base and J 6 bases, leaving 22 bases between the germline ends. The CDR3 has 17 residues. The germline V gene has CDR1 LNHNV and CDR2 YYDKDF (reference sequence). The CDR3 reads CATSRAAGTLPSGEQYF. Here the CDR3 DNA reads TGTGCCACCAGCAGAGCCGCCGGGACTCTTCCCTCCGGCGAGCAGTACTTC.

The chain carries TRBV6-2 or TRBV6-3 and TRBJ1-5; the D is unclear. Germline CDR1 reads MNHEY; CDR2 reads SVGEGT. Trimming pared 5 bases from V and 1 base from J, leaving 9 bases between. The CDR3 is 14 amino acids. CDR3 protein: CASSDRVSNQPQHF. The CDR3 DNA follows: TGTGCCAGCAGTGATAGGGTGAGCAATCAGCCCCAGCATTTT.

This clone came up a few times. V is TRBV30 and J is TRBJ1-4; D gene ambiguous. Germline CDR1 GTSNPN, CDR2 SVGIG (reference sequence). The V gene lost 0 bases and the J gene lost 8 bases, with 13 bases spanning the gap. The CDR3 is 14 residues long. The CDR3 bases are TGTGCCTGGAGTGTATTTTCGGGTTACGAAAAACTGTTTTTT. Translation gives CAWSVFSGYEKLFF.

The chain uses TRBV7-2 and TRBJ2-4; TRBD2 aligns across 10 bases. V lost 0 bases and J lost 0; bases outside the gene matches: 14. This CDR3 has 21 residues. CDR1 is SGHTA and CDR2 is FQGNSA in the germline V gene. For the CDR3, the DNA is TGTGCCAGCAGCTTAGCAGGGGAGAAGCGGGGGGGCCTATCAGCCAAAAACATTCAGTACTTC. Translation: CASSLAGEKRGGLSAKNIQYF.

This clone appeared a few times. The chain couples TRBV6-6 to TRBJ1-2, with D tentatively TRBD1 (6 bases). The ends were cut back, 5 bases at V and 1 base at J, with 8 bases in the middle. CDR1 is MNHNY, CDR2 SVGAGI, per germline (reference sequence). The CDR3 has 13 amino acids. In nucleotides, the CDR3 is TGTGCCAGCAGTCAGGACAGTAACTATGGCTACACCTTC. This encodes CASSQDSNYGYTF.

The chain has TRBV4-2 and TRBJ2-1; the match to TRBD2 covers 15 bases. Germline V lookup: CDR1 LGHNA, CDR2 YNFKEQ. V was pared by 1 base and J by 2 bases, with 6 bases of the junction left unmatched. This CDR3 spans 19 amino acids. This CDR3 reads CASSQVGTSGRRAYNEQFF. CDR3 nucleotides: TGTGCCAGCAGCCAAGTCGGGACTAGCGGGAGGCGGGCCTACAATGAGCAGTTCTTC.

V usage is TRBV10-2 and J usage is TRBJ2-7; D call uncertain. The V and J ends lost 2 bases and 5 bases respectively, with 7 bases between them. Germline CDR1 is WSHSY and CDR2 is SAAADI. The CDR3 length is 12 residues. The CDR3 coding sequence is TGCGCCAGCAGTGAGATGGTGGACGAGCAGTACTTC. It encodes CASSEMVDEQYF.

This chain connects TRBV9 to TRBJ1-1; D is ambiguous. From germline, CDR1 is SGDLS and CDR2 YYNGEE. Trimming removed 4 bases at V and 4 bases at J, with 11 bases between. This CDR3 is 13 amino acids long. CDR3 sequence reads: CASSPRPGTEAFF. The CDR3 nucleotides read TGTGCCAGCAGCCCTCGACCAGGCACTGAAGCTTTCTTT.

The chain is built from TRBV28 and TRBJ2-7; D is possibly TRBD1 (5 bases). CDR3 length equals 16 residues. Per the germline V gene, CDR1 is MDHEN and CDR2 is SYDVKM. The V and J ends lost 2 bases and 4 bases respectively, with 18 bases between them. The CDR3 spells CASSLEGAPTPYEQYF. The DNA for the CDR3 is TGTGCCAGCAGTTTAGAAGGGGCCCCCACACCTTACGAGCAGTACTTC. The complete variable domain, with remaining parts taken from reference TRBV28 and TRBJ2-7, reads DVKVTQSSRYLVKRTGEKVFLECVQDMDHENMFWYRQDPGLGLRLIYFSYDVKMKEKGDIPEGYSVSREKKERFSLILESASTNQTSMYLCASSLEGAPTPYEQYFGPGTRLTVT.

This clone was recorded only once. CDR3 DNA sequence: TGCGCCAGCAGCTGGGGGGACAGGGATTTTTACGAGCAGTACTTC. This sequence encodes CASSWGDRDFYEQYF. V gene TRBV5-1 combines with J gene TRBJ2-7, with 9 bases matching TRBD1. This CDR3 contains 15 residues. Germline-derived CDR1 and CDR2 are SGHRS and YFSETQ. With V trimmed by 3 bases and J by 4 bases, 8 bases remained unmatched.

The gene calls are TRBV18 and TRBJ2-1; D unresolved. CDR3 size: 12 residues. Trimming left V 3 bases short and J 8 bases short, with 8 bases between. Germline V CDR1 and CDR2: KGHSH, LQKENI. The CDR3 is CASSPSSDEQFF. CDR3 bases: TGTGCCAGCTCACCTTCTTCCGATGAGCAGTTCTTC.

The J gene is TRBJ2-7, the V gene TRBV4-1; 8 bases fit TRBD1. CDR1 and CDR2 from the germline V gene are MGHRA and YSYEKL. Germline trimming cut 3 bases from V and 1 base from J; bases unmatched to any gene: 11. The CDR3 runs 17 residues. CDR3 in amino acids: CASSHVLQGARSYEQYF. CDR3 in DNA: TGCGCCAGCAGCCACGTCCTCCAGGGGGCTAGGTCCTACGAGCAGTACTTC.

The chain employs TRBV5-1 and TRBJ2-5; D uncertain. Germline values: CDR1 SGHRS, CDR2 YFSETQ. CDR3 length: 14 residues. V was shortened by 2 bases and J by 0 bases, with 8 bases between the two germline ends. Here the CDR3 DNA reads TGCGCCAGCAGCTTCGGCCAGTACCAAGAGACCCAGTACTTC. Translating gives CASSFGQYQETQYF.

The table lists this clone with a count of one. Here the CDR3 DNA reads TGTGCCAGCAGGGGATGGGACTCTGGAAACACCATATATTTT. This translates into CASRGWDSGNTIYF. The gene calls are TRBV6-5 and TRBJ1-3, with D unresolved. Between the trimmed V and J ends, which lost 6 bases and 0 bases, there was a span of 9 bases. Germline V gene lookup returns CDR1 MNHEY and CDR2 SVGAGI. CDR3 length: 14 amino acids.

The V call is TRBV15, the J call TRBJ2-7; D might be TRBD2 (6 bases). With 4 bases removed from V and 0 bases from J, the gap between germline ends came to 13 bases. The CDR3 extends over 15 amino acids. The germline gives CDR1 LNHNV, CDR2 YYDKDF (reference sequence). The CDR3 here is CATSIAGPASYEQYF. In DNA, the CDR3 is TGTGCCACCAGCATCGCGGGGCCGGCCTCCTACGAGCAGTACTTC.

This CDR3 reads CASSQGSGAWSTEAFF. CDR3 DNA sequence: TGCGCCAGCAGCCAAGGGTCAGGGGCTTGGAGCACTGAAGCTTTCTTT. The chain has TRBV4-1 and TRBJ1-1, with D perhaps matching TRBD1 (6 bases). The length of the CDR3 is 16 residues. The germline V gene encodes CDR1 MGHRA and CDR2 YSYEKL. V lost 1 base to trimming and J lost 4 bases, with 16 bases between them.

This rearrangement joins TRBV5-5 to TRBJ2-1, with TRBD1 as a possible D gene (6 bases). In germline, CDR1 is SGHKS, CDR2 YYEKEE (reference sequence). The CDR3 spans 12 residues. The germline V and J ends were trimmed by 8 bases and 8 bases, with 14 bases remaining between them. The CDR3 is CASLQGLYEQFF. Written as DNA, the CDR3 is TGTGCCAGTTTACAGGGTCTTTATGAGCAGTTCTTC.

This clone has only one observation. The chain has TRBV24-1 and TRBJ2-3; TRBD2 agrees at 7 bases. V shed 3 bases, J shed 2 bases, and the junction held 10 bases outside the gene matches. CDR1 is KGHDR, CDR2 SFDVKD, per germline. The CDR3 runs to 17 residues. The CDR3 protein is CATSDKAGGTITDTQYF. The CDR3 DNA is TGTGCCACCAGTGATAAGGCGGGCGGGACTATCACAGATACGCAGTATTTT.

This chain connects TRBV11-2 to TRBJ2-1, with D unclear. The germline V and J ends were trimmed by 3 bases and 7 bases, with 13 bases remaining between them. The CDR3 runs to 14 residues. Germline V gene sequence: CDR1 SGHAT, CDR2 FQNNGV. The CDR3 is CASSFYPGWNEQFF. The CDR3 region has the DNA TGTGCCAGCAGCTTTTACCCTGGGTGGAATGAGCAGTTCTTC.

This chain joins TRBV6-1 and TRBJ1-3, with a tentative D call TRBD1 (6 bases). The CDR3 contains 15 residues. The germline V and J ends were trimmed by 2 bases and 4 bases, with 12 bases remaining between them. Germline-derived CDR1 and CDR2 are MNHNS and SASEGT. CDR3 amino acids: CASSETPGAGNTIYF. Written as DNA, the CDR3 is TGTGCCAGCAGTGAAACCCCAGGGGCCGGAAACACCATATATTTT.

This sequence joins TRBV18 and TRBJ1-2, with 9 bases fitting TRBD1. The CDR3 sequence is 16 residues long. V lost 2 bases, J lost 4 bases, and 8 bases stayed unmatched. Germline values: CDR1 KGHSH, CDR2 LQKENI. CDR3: CASSPAHRGRTYGYTF. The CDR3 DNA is TGTGCCAGCTCACCAGCGCACAGGGGGCGTACCTATGGCTACACCTTC.

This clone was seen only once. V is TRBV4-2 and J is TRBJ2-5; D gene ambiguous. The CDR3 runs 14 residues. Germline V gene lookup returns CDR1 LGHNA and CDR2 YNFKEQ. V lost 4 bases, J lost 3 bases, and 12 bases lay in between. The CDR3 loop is CASSRSLGEETQYF. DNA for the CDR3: TGTGCCAGCAGCCGGTCCCTTGGCGAAGAGACCCAGTACTTC.

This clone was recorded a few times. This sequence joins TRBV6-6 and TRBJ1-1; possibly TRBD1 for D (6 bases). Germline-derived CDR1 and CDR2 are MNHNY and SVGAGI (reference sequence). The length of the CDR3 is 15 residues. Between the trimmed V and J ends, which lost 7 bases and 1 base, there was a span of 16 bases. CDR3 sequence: CASIGRQEGNTEAFF. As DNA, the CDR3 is TGTGCCAGCATAGGTCGACAGGAAGGGAACACTGAAGCTTTCTTT.